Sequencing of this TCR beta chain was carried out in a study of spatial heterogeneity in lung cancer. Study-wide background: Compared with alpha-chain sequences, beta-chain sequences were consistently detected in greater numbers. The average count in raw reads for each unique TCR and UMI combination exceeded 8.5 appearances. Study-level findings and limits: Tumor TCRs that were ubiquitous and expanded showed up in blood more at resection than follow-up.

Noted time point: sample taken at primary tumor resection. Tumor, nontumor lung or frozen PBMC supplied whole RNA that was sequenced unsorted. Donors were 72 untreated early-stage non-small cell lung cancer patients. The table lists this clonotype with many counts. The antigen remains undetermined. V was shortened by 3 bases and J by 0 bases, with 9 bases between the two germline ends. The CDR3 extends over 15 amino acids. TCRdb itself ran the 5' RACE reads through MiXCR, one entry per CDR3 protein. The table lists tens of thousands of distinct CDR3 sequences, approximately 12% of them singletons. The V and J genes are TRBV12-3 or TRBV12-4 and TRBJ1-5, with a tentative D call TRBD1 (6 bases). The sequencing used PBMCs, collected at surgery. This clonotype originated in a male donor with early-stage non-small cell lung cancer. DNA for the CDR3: TGTGCCAGCAGTTTGGGGGGCCATAGCAATCAGCCCCAGCATTTT. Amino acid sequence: CASSLGGHSNQPQHF.